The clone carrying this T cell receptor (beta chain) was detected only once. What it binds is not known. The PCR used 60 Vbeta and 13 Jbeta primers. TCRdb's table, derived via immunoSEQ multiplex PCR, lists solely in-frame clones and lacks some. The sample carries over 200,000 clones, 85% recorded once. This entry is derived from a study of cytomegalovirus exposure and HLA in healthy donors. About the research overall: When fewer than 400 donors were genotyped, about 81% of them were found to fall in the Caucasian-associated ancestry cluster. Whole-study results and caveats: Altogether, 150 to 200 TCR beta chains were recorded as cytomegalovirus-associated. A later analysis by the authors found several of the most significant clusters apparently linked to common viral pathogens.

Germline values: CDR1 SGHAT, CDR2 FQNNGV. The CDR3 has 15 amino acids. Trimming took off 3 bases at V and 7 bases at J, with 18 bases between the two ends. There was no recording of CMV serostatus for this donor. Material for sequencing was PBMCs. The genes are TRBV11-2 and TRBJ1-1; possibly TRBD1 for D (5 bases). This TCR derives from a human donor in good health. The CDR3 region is CASSFEPGRDFEAFF. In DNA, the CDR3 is TGTGCCAGCAGCTTTGAACCGGGACGGGACTTTGAAGCTTTCTTT.